The source of this T cell receptor (beta chain) is a study of memory CD4+ T cells and cytomegalovirus serostatus (dated by TCRdb to about 2019). Some background on the complete study: A total of about 33 healthy Belgian adults, of whom 9 were CMV seropositive and some 25 were CMV seronegative, were included in the cohort. To replicate a published TCR-based CMV serostatus classifier, the study sequenced CD4+ memory TCRbeta repertoires from a Belgian cohort whose cytomegalovirus serostatus was known. Study-wide findings and limitations: On the Belgian cohort, the classifier built on the original framework reached a median bootstrapped AUC of roughly 0.96, with a 95% CI of 0.76-1.00. Only CD4+CD45RO+ memory cells were sequenced, in contrast to the original study, which included naive and memory CD4+ and CD8+ populations. CMV serostatus prediction reached a median bootstrapped AUC of about 0.94 with the original framework and 0.91 with a US-trained random forest. The results were interpreted as suggesting that the CMV-associated TCR signature is largely present in the CD4+ memory repertoire. Among the 150 or so previously reported CMV-associated TCRbeta sequences, 67 showed up in the CD4+ memory repertoires, with each one found in between one and five individuals.

The trim is 0 bases for V and 9 bases for J, with a gap of 9 bases between the germline ends. Via the germline V gene, CDR1 is MNHEY and CDR2 SVGAGI. CDR3 length: 13 amino acids, cysteine to phenylalanine. CDR3 DNA is the only sequence kept; it has 39 bases, read in frame from the first base. Single viable CD3+CD4+CD8-CD45RO+ cells were sorted as memory CD4+ T cells on a FACSAria II. CMV serostatus was determined with a Roche Elecsys assay detecting serum IgG against CMV pp150, pp28, p38 and p52. Following thawing, total CD4+ T cells were enriched through positive selection using CD4 magnetic microbeads. The samples came from a separate study whose specific focus was interrogating the CD4+ T cell memory repertoire. Peripheral blood mononuclear cells were isolated and cryopreserved according to standard operating procedures, and serum was kept at -80 degrees C. The staining used CD3-PerCP (BW264/56), CD4-APC (RPA-T4), CD45RO-PE (UCHT1) and CD8-Pacific Orange (3B5) antibodies, and Sytox blue was used to exclude non-viable cells.

Genomic DNA was extracted from sorted cells with the Quick-DNA Microprep Kit. TCRbeta DNA was amplified with the immunoSEQ hsTCRbeta kit following the manufacturer's protocol. An Illumina MiSeq instrument was used to sequence the TCRbeta libraries. As for the authors' bioinformatics: Following removal of out-of-frame sequences, some 2,200,000 distinct TCRbeta sequences were retained, with an average of about 70,000 per individual. Each individual was scored using the number of some 150 previously reported CMV-associated TCRbeta sequences that the individual carried and the total number of productive distinct TCRbeta sequences. A beta-binomial model was reimplemented in Python, and scikit-learn random forests with default parameters were trained on US cohort data. Classifier performance on the Belgian cohort was summarized as median AUC with percentile confidence intervals calculated over 10,000 bootstrap iterations. As stored in TCRdb, this immuneACCESS dataset retains in-frame rearrangements with V and J assigned. A fraction of the clones does not appear; measured against another copy, unresolved V genes explain less than half of the discrepancy, and the remainder lacks a known reason. Clone size and V and J calls were adopted from that table, with D and trimming inferred from the DNA. Across this sample there are approximately 50,000 clones, with 70% to 85% seen only once. The ten largest clones take up more than 2.5% of the sample.

A note on this clone: Its antigen has not been determined. No qualities accompany the bases; no much larger clone lies one base away.

The sequenced sample was memory CD4+ T cells from blood. Recombination linked TRBV6-5 to TRBJ1-5; no D gene is confidently identified. This receptor was identified in an adult in good health and CMV-seropositive. The DNA reads TGTGCCAGCAGTTACTCGAAGTCAGGGCCCCAGCATTTT. This encodes CASSYSKSGPQHF.